This TCR beta chain was obtained from a study of PD-L1 blockade in urothelial cancer. Study-level information: Intravenous atezolizumab, 1,200 mg every 3 weeks, was begun by patients around 2014. Males with bladder-origin urothelial cancer constituted most of the 29 patients. In terms of prior chemotherapy, patients had received 0 to 3 regimens.

Data came from immunoSEQ multiplex PCR; TCRdb stores just in-frame clones and leaves some out. Of about 84,000 clones in the sample, around 80% were seen once. Trimming shortened V by 6 bases and J by 6 bases, and 9 bases separated the two germline ends. Germline CDR1 reads MNHEY; CDR2 reads SMNVEV (reference sequence). The CDR3 has 12 amino acids. Remarks on this clone: Its target is not known.

Whole-study findings and limits: TCR clonality was measured in pretreatment peripheral blood. Clonality below the median predicted better survival.

V is TRBV27 and J is TRBJ1-5, with D possibly matching TRBD1 (6 bases). The clonotype comes from a man aged 65-85 years with urothelial cancer. This specimen consisted of PBMCs, obtained around atezolizumab (anti-PD-L1) treatment. The CDR3 is CASSTGSQPQHF. The CDR3 region has the DNA TGTGCCAGCAGCACAGGGTCTCAGCCCCAGCATTTT.